A single sample gave rise to the 16 T cell receptor beta chains below, sequenced in a study of blood T cells in healthy people across ages. Primers used in a second PCR of about 6 to 11 cycles were a sample-barcoded 5' primer and a J-beta primer mix. TCRdb re-analysed the 5' RACE reads in MiXCR, keeping a single row per CDR3 protein. The sample holds approximately 1,100,000 distinct CDR3 sequences; 35% to 55% are singletons and the top ten take about 19%. Sequenced input: blood. These receptors all come from a woman aged 60-70 years in good health.

The rearrangement joins TRBV7-9 to TRBJ2-7; 8 nucleotides agree with TRBD2. From germline, CDR1 is SEHNR and CDR2 FQNEAQ (reference sequence). CDR3 length: 16 amino acids. V lost 5 bases and J lost 6; bases outside the gene matches: 15. The CDR3 DNA is TGTGCCAGCAGCCCTCGGGGGGGGCTAACCTTGGGCGAGCAGTACTTC. It encodes CASSPRGGLTLGEQYF.

This chain links TRBV12-3 or TRBV12-4 with TRBJ2-1, with 7 bases aligning to TRBD2. CDR3 length: 15 residues. Losses at the gene ends were 8 bases for V and 8 bases for J; bases not matched to a gene: 15. CDR3 in DNA: TGTGCCAGCGTCCCGGGAGGTACGCATTATGATGAGCAGTTCTTC. Translated, it gives CASVPGGTHYDEQFF.

This clonotype turned up a few times. V and J are TRBV12-3 or TRBV12-4 and TRBJ2-5; 8 nucleotides line up with TRBD2. V gave up 8 bases and J gave up 2 bases; unmatched junction bases: 10. There are 15 residues in the CDR3. The CDR3 DNA sequence: TGTGCCAGCGTTTCACTAGCGGATAAACAAGAGACCCAGTACTTC. This sequence encodes CASVSLADKQETQYF.

This clonotype showed up just once. This rearrangement joins TRBV29-1 to TRBJ2-6; D is unclear. The germline V gene has CDR1 SQVTM and CDR2 ANQGSEA. There are 18 residues in the CDR3. The ends were cut back, 1 base at V and 0 bases at J, with 16 bases in the middle. The CDR3 loop is CSVEGHLIAASGANVLTF. CDR3 bases: TGCAGCGTTGAAGGCCACCTTATAGCTGCCTCTGGGGCCAACGTCCTGACTTTC.

Ten or more counts support this clonotype. The J gene is TRBJ2-5, the V gene TRBV20-1; TRBD1 might be the D (5 bases). Trimming took off 3 bases at V and 5 bases at J, with 19 bases between the two ends. The germline CDR1 and CDR2 sequences are DFQATT and SNEGSKA (reference sequence). The CDR3 is 15 amino acids. CDR3 amino acids: CSASFDSGTLETQYF. The CDR3 nucleotides are TGCAGTGCTAGTTTCGACAGTGGAACCCTGGAGACCCAGTACTTC.

The sample holds a few counts of this clonotype. V usage is TRBV10-1 and J usage is TRBJ2-5, with D perhaps TRBD2 (6 bases). There are 14 residues in the CDR3. Germline-derived CDR1 and CDR2 are WNHNN and SYGVQD (reference sequence). V was shortened by 5 bases and J by 9 bases, with 19 bases between the two germline ends. Written as DNA, the CDR3 is TGCGCCAGCAGTCAGGATCGGACCACGGGGGCCCAGTACTTC. It translates to CASSQDRTTGAQYF.

This rearrangement joins TRBV29-1 to TRBJ1-1; D unresolved. The CDR3 loop spans 11 amino acids. V gave up 7 bases and J gave up 0 bases, with 6 bases separating them. Germline loops: CDR1 SQVTM, CDR2 ANQGSEA. CDR3 sequence reads: CSGNMNTEAFF. Written as DNA, the CDR3 is TGCAGCGGGAACATGAACACTGAAGCTTTCTTT.

The V call is TRBV5-1, the J call TRBJ2-5; 8 bases align to TRBD1. The CDR3 spans 14 residues. V was clipped by 4 bases and J by 11 bases; unmatched bases: 13. Germline V gene sequence: CDR1 SGHRS, CDR2 YFSETQ. The CDR3 DNA sequence: TGCGCCAGCAGCCGTCGGACAGGGCGCGATGAGCAGTACTTC. Its protein product is CASSRRTGRDEQYF.

V usage is TRBV19 and J usage is TRBJ2-6, with D possibly matching TRBD2 (6 bases). The V gene lost 3 bases and the J gene lost 0 bases, with 12 bases spanning the gap. The CDR3 has 17 residues. Germline V gene lookup returns CDR1 LNHDA and CDR2 SQIVND (reference sequence). The CDR3 DNA reads as TGTGCCAGTAGTATCCGCGGGGTGAGCTCTGGGGCCAACGTCCTGACTTTC. Its protein product is CASSIRGVSSGANVLTF.

The V and J genes are TRBV5-6 and TRBJ2-1; TRBD2 matches 7 bases. Germline loops: CDR1 SGHDT, CDR2 YYEEEE. The CDR3 has 15 residues. The J segment lost 7 bases and the V segment lost 4 bases, leaving 11 bases of the junction unmatched. CDR3 DNA: TGTGCCAGCAGCGTTCCCGGACTAGTAAAAAATGAGCAGTTCTTC. As protein: CASSVPGLVKNEQFF.

The chain joins TRBV29-1 to TRBJ2-1, with D unresolved. The V gene lost 3 bases and the J gene lost 3 bases, with 9 bases spanning the gap. Germline V gene data show CDR1 as SQVTM and CDR2 as ANQGSEA. The CDR3 has 13 residues. The CDR3, as DNA: TGCAGCGTTGAGGCCATAAACTACAATGAGCAGTTCTTC. Encoded protein: CSVEAINYNEQFF.

The table lists this clonotype with a count of one. Just one base apart from a much larger clone, this may be a read error. This chain uses TRBV18 with TRBJ1-2, with a weak D call TRBD1 (6 bases). Germline CDR1 reads KGHSH; CDR2 reads LQKENI. The CDR3 contains 15 residues. V dropped 1 base and J dropped 0 bases, with 9 bases sitting between them. CDR3 DNA sequence: TGTGCCAGCTCACCACGACAGGTAGCTAACTATGGCTACACCTTC. The encoded protein is CASSPRQVANYGYTF.

V and J are TRBV5-1 and TRBJ2-4; weak D call: TRBD2 (5 bases). Germline loops: CDR1 SGHRS, CDR2 YFSETQ. CDR3 length equals 12 residues. Trimming pared 3 bases from V and 8 bases from J, leaving 9 bases between. CDR3 in DNA: TGCGCCAGCAGCTCGACCGGGGACATTCAGTACTTC. It encodes CASSSTGDIQYF.

In its sample, this clonotype was seen a few times. The J gene is TRBJ2-7, the V gene TRBV28, with 8 bases aligning to TRBD2. In germline, CDR1 is MDHEN, CDR2 SYDVKM. The V and J ends lost 5 bases and 1 base, in that order; junction bases with no gene match: 7. The CDR3 runs to 15 residues. The CDR3 here is CASSAAGLGSYEQYF. The CDR3 DNA is TGTGCCAGCAGTGCCGCGGGACTAGGTTCCTACGAGCAGTACTTC. The entire variable domain, with the rest obtained from reference TRBV28 and TRBJ2-7, is as follows: DVKVTQSSRYLVKRTGEKVFLECVQDMDHENMFWYRQDPGLGLRLIYFSYDVKMKEKGDIPEGYSVSREKKERFSLILESASTNQTSMYLCASSAAGLGSYEQYFGPGTRLTVT.

This clonotype was detected only a few times. The chain employs TRBV10-3 and TRBJ2-5; D call uncertain. The V gene's germline CDR1 is ENHRY and CDR2 SYGVKD. Trimming removed 5 bases from V and 4 bases from J, with 17 bases in between. CDR3 length: 15 residues. CDR3 region: CAISPEDGRGETQYF. CDR3 DNA: TGTGCCATCAGTCCCGAGGACGGCCGAGGAGAGACCCAGTACTTC.

The chain links TRBV28 to TRBJ2-7; 8 nucleotides match TRBD1. The trim removed 6 bases at V and 1 base at J, leaving 8 bases unmatched. CDR1 is MDHEN, CDR2 SYDVKM, per germline. CDR3 size: 15 residues. As DNA, the CDR3 is TGTGCCAGCAGCCCCGTGGACAGGGATTCCTACGAGCAGTACTTC. Protein: CASSPVDRDSYEQYF.